Below are 27 T cell receptor beta chains sequenced from a single sample in a study of CD8 T cells in ankylosing spondylitis. General study findings and limits: Characteristic, it appeared, of ankylosing spondylitis blood was a TCR beta motif of eight highly homologous variants.

TCRdb called the 5' RACE reads again in MiXCR, with one record for every CDR3 protein. Of under 950,000 distinct CDR3 sequences in the sample, under 20% were seen once. These receptors lack a known antigen. The sequencing input was blood, either unsorted or a sorted T cell fraction (not recorded which). The receptors originated from a male donor with ankylosing spondylitis.

The chain combines TRBV7-6 with TRBJ2-7, with 9 bases identical to TRBD2. Losses at the gene ends were 2 bases for V and 3 bases for J; bases not matched to a gene: 5. The CDR3 has 15 amino acids. Germline V gives CDR1 SGHVS, CDR2 FNYEAQ. In DNA, the CDR3 is TGTGCCAGCAGCTTACGGGGTAGCGGGGGCTACGAGCAGTACTTC. It codes for CASSLRGSGGYEQYF. The full variable domain, completed using reference TRBV7-6 and TRBJ2-7, is GAGVSQSPRYKVTKRGQDVALRCDPISGHVSLYWYRQALGQGPEFLTYFNYEAQQDKSGLPNDRFSAERPEGSISTLTIQRTEQRDSAMYRCASSLRGSGGYEQYFGPGTRLTVT.

The chain links TRBV4-1 to TRBJ1-1, with a weak D call TRBD1 (6 bases). V was trimmed by 1 base and J by 0 bases, leaving 12 bases between them. CDR1 is MGHRA and CDR2 is YSYEKL in the germline V gene. The CDR3 has 16 residues. CDR3 sequence (DNA): TGCGCCAGCAGCCAAGTTGGGGGCGGTATGAACACTGAAGCTTTCTTT. Encoded protein: CASSQVGGGMNTEAFF.

CDR3 loop: CASSLDGLAGGRGLYNEQFF. CDR3 bases: TGTGCCAGCAGCTTAGATGGACTAGCGGGGGGGCGGGGGCTTTACAATGAGCAGTTCTTC. The chain carries TRBV11-2 and TRBJ2-1, with 15 bases aligning to TRBD2. The V gene's germline CDR1 is SGHAT and CDR2 FQNNGV. The CDR3 runs 20 residues. V lost 0 bases to trimming and J lost 4 bases; unmatched junction nucleotides: 10.

The chain combines TRBV6-5 with TRBJ2-2; 8 bases agree with TRBD1. Germline V gives CDR1 MNHEY, CDR2 SVGAGI. V shed 2 bases, J shed 7 bases, and the junction held 18 bases outside the gene matches. This CDR3 spans 19 amino acids. This CDR3 is CASSYTPSPGQGGFGELFF. The CDR3 DNA reads as TGTGCCAGCAGTTACACCCCCAGCCCCGGACAGGGAGGATTCGGGGAGCTGTTTTTT.

This clonotype was recorded a few times. The genes are TRBV19 and TRBJ1-5; D gene unclear. The V gene lost 3 bases and the J gene lost 1 base, with 10 bases spanning the gap. Germline V CDR1 and CDR2: LNHDA, SQIVND (reference sequence). This CDR3 has 15 amino acids. The CDR3 region has the DNA TGTGCCAGTAGTATTAGACCGGGAAGCAATCAGCCCCAGCATTTT. Translating gives CASSIRPGSNQPQHF.

The chain is built from TRBV30 and TRBJ1-1; 8 nucleotides line up with TRBD1. The CDR3 is made up of 15 amino acids. Germline CDR1 and CDR2: GTSNPN and SVGIG (reference sequence). Trimming took 3 bases from V and 2 from J; bases not matched to a gene: 8. The CDR3 DNA reads TGTGCCTGGAGCGCCGGGACAGGAAGAAACACTGAAGCTTTCTTT. As protein: CAWSAGTGRNTEAFF.

This clonotype has only a few counts. V usage is TRBV5-1 and J usage is TRBJ1-3, with a weak D call TRBD1 (6 bases). Trimming cost V 4 bases and J 4 bases, with 21 bases left between them. The CDR3 totals 17 residues. Germline loops: CDR1 SGHRS, CDR2 YFSETQ. The CDR3 DNA sequence: TGCGCCAGCAGCCCCGGACAGAGGGGTGCTCTGGGAAACACCATATATTTT. Translating gives CASSPGQRGALGNTIYF. The full variable domain, in which reference TRBV5-1 and TRBJ1-3 provide the parts outside the CDR3, is KAGVTQTPRYLIKTRGQQVTLSCSPISGHRSVSWYQQTPGQGLQFLFEYFSETQRNKGNFPGRFSGRQFSNSRSEMNVSTLELGDSALYLCASSPGQRGALGNTIYFGEGSWLTVV.

This clonotype was seen a few times. This chain uses TRBV20-1 with TRBJ2-7, with 8 bases matching TRBD1. V lost 4 bases, J lost 1 base, and 3 bases stayed unmatched. Germline loops: CDR1 DFQATT, CDR2 SNEGSKA (reference sequence). The length of the CDR3 is 13 residues. DNA of the CDR3: TGCAGTGCTACCAGGACAGGGTCCTACGAGCAGTACTTC. This encodes CSATRTGSYEQYF.

V usage is TRBV7-2 and J usage is TRBJ2-2; 9 nucleotides agree with TRBD2. J gave up 5 bases and V 2 bases, and 6 bases lay outside the gene matches. From germline, CDR1 is SGHTA and CDR2 FQGNSA. The CDR3 has 16 amino acids. CDR3 protein: CASSLRSSGRTGELFF. As DNA, the CDR3 is TGTGCCAGCAGCTTAAGGAGTAGCGGGAGAACCGGGGAGCTGTTTTTT.

The genes are TRBV11-3 and TRBJ1-1, with 7 bases fitting TRBD1. Losses at the gene ends were 4 bases for V and 2 bases for J; bases not matched to a gene: 7. Germline V lookup: CDR1 SGHNT, CDR2 YENEEA. The CDR3 has 15 amino acids. Here the CDR3 reads CASSYEGQLNTEAFF. The CDR3 DNA reads TGTGCCAGCAGCTACGAGGGACAGCTTAACACTGAAGCTTTCTTT.

This sequence joins TRBV20-1 and TRBJ2-3, with a weak D call TRBD2 (6 bases). The CDR3 contains 14 residues. Germline CDR1 and CDR2: DFQATT and SNEGSKA (reference sequence). Trimming removed 3 bases at V and 0 bases at J, with 10 bases between. CDR3 amino acids: CSASSGGSTDTQYF. The CDR3 region has the DNA TGCAGTGCTAGTAGCGGAGGGAGCACAGATACGCAGTATTTT.

The sample holds a few counts of this clonotype. This chain uses TRBV7-9 with TRBJ1-6, with 10 positions matching TRBD1. The CDR3 extends over 15 amino acids. V shed 5 bases and J 10 bases; nucleotides not matched to a gene: 8. CDR1 is SEHNR and CDR2 is FQNEAQ in the germline V gene (reference sequence). This CDR3 reads CASSPETGGRSPLHF. The CDR3 DNA follows: TGTGCCAGCAGCCCAGAGACAGGGGGCCGGTCACCCCTCCACTTT.

This clonotype was found a few times. CDR3 protein: CASSHQSGGGTEAFF. The DNA of the CDR3 is TGCGCCAGCAGCCATCAATCAGGGGGCGGAACTGAAGCTTTCTTT. V is TRBV4-1 and J is TRBJ1-1; 8 bases are shared with TRBD1. Germline V gene sequence: CDR1 MGHRA, CDR2 YSYEKL. Unmatched junction bases numbered 8, after V lost 3 bases and J lost 5 bases. The length of the CDR3 is 15 residues.

The gene calls are TRBV20-1 and TRBJ2-1, with D possibly matching TRBD2 (5 bases). Germline V gives CDR1 DFQATT, CDR2 SNEGSKA (reference sequence). The CDR3 consists of 12 residues. Between the trimmed V and J ends, which lost 6 bases and 9 bases, there was a span of 15 bases. CDR3 protein: CSATGESIEQFF. The CDR3 coding sequence is TGCAGTGCAACCGGGGAAAGTATTGAGCAGTTCTTC.

Comment on this clonotype: At one end, the junction sequence differs from germline, possibly due to a read error. The V gene is TRBV20-1, the J gene TRBJ1-3; TRBD1 is a possible D gene (5 bases). From germline, CDR1 is DFQATT and CDR2 SNEGSKA (reference sequence). The CDR3 has 12 amino acids. The CDR3 sequence is CSAGDRGNTIYF. In DNA, the CDR3 is TGCAGTGCTGGAGACAGAGGAAACACCATATATTTT.

The chain recombines TRBV4-1 with TRBJ2-3, with TRBD2 matching over 7 bases. V lost 0 bases and J lost 1; bases outside the gene matches: 4. CDR3 length: 16 amino acids. Germline values: CDR1 MGHRA, CDR2 YSYEKL. CDR3 in amino acids: CASSQEEGGGTDTQYF. CDR3 in DNA: TGCGCCAGCAGCCAAGAGGAGGGAGGGGGCACAGATACGCAGTATTTT.

The chain joins TRBV7-8 to TRBJ1-3, with a weak D call TRBD1 (5 bases). The CDR3 has 19 residues. Germline loops: CDR1 SGHVS, CDR2 FQNEAQ. The ends were cut back, 5 bases at V and 0 bases at J, with 23 bases in the middle. The CDR3 loop is CASSNAGYGQAASGNTIYF. The CDR3 DNA follows: TGTGCCAGCAGCAATGCAGGGTATGGTCAGGCGGCCTCTGGAAACACCATATATTTT.

This sequence joins TRBV20-1 and TRBJ2-7; no clear D. The V end was cut by 2 bases, the J end by 2 bases, with 7 bases between. CDR1 and CDR2 from the germline V gene are DFQATT and SNEGSKA (reference sequence). The CDR3 consists of 12 residues. CDR3 DNA sequence: TGCAGTGCTAGATTCGAGACCTACGAGCAGTACTTC. This sequence encodes CSARFETYEQYF.

Only a few counts were recorded for this clonotype. The DNA for the CDR3 is TGCAGCGTTGATGGTGGGGTGGCTGATAGCACAGATACGCAGTATTTT. Translation gives CSVDGGVADSTDTQYF. V is TRBV29-1 and J is TRBJ2-3; D call uncertain. Germline lookup yields CDR1 SQVTM and CDR2 ANQGSEA. CDR3 length: 16 residues. The germline V and J ends were trimmed by 3 bases and 0 bases, with 16 bases remaining between them.

This chain joins TRBV13 and TRBJ2-7, with D perhaps assigned TRBD1 or TRBD2 (5 bases each). CDR1 and CDR2 (germline): PRHDT, FYEKMQ (reference sequence). The CDR3 is made up of 14 amino acids. Trimming removed 3 bases from V and 6 bases from J, with 15 bases in between. This CDR3 reads CASSFGDGGREQYF. Here the CDR3 DNA reads TGTGCCAGCAGCTTCGGGGACGGTGGACGCGAGCAGTACTTC.

This clonotype was picked up a small number of times. This chain uses TRBV12-3 or TRBV12-4 with TRBJ2-3; D is unclear. CDR3 size: 12 residues. Between the trimmed V and J ends, which lost 6 bases and 6 bases, there was a span of 10 bases. CDR3 residues: CASSILGDTQYF. CDR3 coding DNA: TGTGCCAGCAGCATACTGGGGGATACGCAGTATTTT.

Note on this clonotype: A read error may explain this, as a much larger clone is one base away. This rearrangement joins TRBV10-3 to TRBJ2-7, with D hard to call. V was cut by 2 bases and J by 8 bases, with 10 bases left in between. Per the germline V gene, CDR1 is ENHRY and CDR2 is SYGVKD. This CDR3 comprises 12 residues. The CDR3 reads CAISEPAGQQYF. DNA for the CDR3: TGTGCCATCAGTGAGCCGGCTGGCCAGCAGTACTTC.

This rearrangement joins TRBV7-3 to TRBJ2-7; D is possibly TRBD2 (6 bases). The CDR3 runs to 15 residues. Germline-derived CDR1 and CDR2 are SGHTA and FQGTGA. The ends were cut back, 1 base at V and 2 bases at J, with 12 bases in the middle. This chain's CDR3 is CASSLMAGQTYEQYF. The CDR3 nucleotides are TGTGCCAGCAGCTTAATGGCGGGGCAGACCTACGAGCAGTACTTC.

The sample holds many counts of this clonotype. This chain uses TRBV15 with TRBJ2-3; D perhaps matches TRBD2 (5 bases). With 0 bases removed from V and 4 bases from J, the gap between germline ends came to 11 bases. In germline, CDR1 is LNHNV, CDR2 YYDKDF (reference sequence). This CDR3 contains 15 residues. In DNA form, the CDR3 reads TGTGCCACCAGCAGAGATGTCGAGGGAGCAGATACGCAGTATTTT. This codes for CATSRDVEGADTQYF. The full variable domain, completed using reference TRBV15 and TRBJ2-3, is DAMVIQNPRYQVTQFGKPVTLSCSQTLNHNVMYWYQQKSSQAPKLLFHYYDKDFNNEADTPDNFQSRRPNTSFCFLDIRSPGLGDTAMYLCATSRDVEGADTQYFGPGTRLTVL.

In its sample, this clonotype was seen once. The rearrangement uses TRBV7-9 and TRBJ1-2; no clear D gene. The CDR3 contains 13 residues. CDR1 SEHNR and CDR2 FQNEAQ come from the germline V gene (reference sequence). The V and J ends lost 1 base and 4 bases respectively, with 7 bases between them. CDR3 sequence: CASSLERAYGYTF. DNA for the CDR3: TGTGCCAGCAGCTTAGAGAGAGCCTATGGCTACACCTTC.

This chain joins TRBV12-3 or TRBV12-4 and TRBJ2-3; possible D gene TRBD2, 6 bases. This CDR3 has 18 residues. CDR3: CTISLNRFAEGTTDTQYF. As DNA, the CDR3 is TGTACCATCAGTTTAAATCGATTTGCGGAGGGGACCACAGATACGCAGTATTTT.

This clonotype was detected a few times. The chain links TRBV11-2 to TRBJ2-2; D may match TRBD1 or TRBD2 (6 bases each). Germline V lookup: CDR1 SGHAT, CDR2 FQNNGV. V shed 1 base and J shed 3 bases, with 12 bases lying between them. This CDR3 is built from 16 residues. The CDR3 DNA sequence: TGTGCCAGCAGCTTAGTCGGGGGCCGGGACACCGGGGAGCTGTTTTTT. Translating gives CASSLVGGRDTGELFF.